The T cell receptor beta chain under discussion was sequenced for a study of cytomegalovirus exposure and HLA in healthy donors. The CDR3 is 13 amino acids. Germline V gene data show CDR1 as KGHSH and CDR2 as LQKENI. The V end lost 3 bases, the J end lost 0 bases, and 2 bases lay between the germline ends. 13 Jbeta primers and 60 Vbeta primers were used for the PCR. Here immunoSEQ multiplex PCR was the method, and the copy in TCRdb shows in-frame clones only, minus some. The profile shows approximately 110,000 clones, 15% of them singletons. This clone turned up a few times. The V and J genes are TRBV18 and TRBJ2-2; D is unresolved. Input material: PBMCs. This TCR came from a woman under 30 in good health and CMV-seronegative. The CDR3 bases are TGTGCCAGCTCACCCGCGAACACCGGGGAGCTGTTTTTT. Translating it yields CASSPANTGELFF.